What follows is one TCR beta chain and its context. TCRdb's table, derived via immunoSEQ multiplex PCR, lists solely in-frame clones and lacks some. The data contain over 85,000 clones, around 83% of them singletons. Germline lookup yields CDR1 GTSNPN and CDR2 SVGIG (reference sequence). The V and J ends lost 1 base and 6 bases, in that order; junction bases with no gene match: 1. This CDR3 has 13 amino acids. The data were obtained in a study of blood T cell repertoires in COVID-19. V and J are TRBV30 and TRBJ1-5, with 9 bases that match TRBD1. The sequenced sample was peripheral blood. The source of this sequence is a woman between 65 and 79 years old with acute or convalescent COVID-19. CDR3 region: CAWSDRGPQPQHF. In nucleotides, the CDR3 is TGTGCCTGGAGTGACAGGGGGCCTCAGCCCCAGCATTTT.